The rows below give T cell receptor beta chains drawn from one sample of a study of T cell responses to AZD1222 COVID-19 vaccine. The repertoire was sequenced with immunoSEQ multiplex PCR; TCRdb's copy has only in-frame clones and lacks some. The table shows some 140,000 clones, with 85% to 95% occurring only once. The sequenced sample was peripheral blood, obtained 28 days after the second AZD1222 dose. These receptors were obtained from an adult who received the AZD1222 COVID-19 vaccine. CDR3s include the opening cysteine and the closing phenylalanine or tryptophan. The order of the fields is CDR3 DNA, CDR3 protein, J gene, clone size, V gene, D gene. D genes are given only for firm matches. Only part of the rows carry a size: once, few, many, or a class if the clone is expanded.

DNA: TGTGCCAGCAGCCAAGGTTCTTCCTACAATGAGCAGTTCTTC; CDR3: CASSQGSSYNEQFF; J: TRBJ2-1; size: .; V: TRBV4-2; D: .
DNA: TGTGCCAGCAGCTTATTAACGTCTGACACTGAAGCTTTCTTT; CDR3: CASSLLTSDTEAFF; J: TRBJ1-1; size: few; V: TRBV11-2; D: .
DNA: TGTGCCAGCAGCAATTCCGGGGAGACCCAGTACTTC; CDR3: CASSNSGETQYF; J: TRBJ2-5; size: .; V: TRBV21-1; D: .
DNA: TGTGCCAGCTCACCCGACAGGGGCTGGGGAAACACCATATATTTT; CDR3: CASSPDRGWGNTIYF; J: TRBJ1-3; size: .; V: TRBV18; D: TRBD1
DNA: TGCAGTGCTAGTCTCGGGGGGGCGAGCTCCTACGAGCAGTACTTC; CDR3: CSASLGGASSYEQYF; J: TRBJ2-7; size: .; V: TRBV20-1; D: TRBD2
DNA: TGTGCCAGCAGCCAAGAAGGGAGGGACTATGGCTACACCTTC; CDR3: CASSQEGRDYGYTF; J: TRBJ1-2; size: .; V: TRBV3-1/TRBV3-2; D: .
DNA: TGTGCCAGCAGCCAAGGCGGCGGACGCATTCAAGCTTTCTTT; CDR3: CASSQGGGRIQAFF; J: TRBJ1-1; size: .; V: TRBV11-3; D: .
DNA: TGCGCCAGCAGCCAAGGCCCACATGGGGAAAAACTGTTTTTT; CDR3: CASSQGPHGEKLFF; J: TRBJ1-4; size: .; V: TRBV4-1; D: .
DNA: TGTGCCAGCGAGGCAGGAGGAGCTTTCTTT; CDR3: CASEAGGAFF; J: TRBJ1-1; size: .; V: TRBV7-9; D: .
DNA: TGCGCCAGCAGAAATTTGGGCGGCAACTATGGCTACACCTTC; CDR3: CASRNLGGNYGYTF; J: TRBJ1-2; size: few; V: TRBV5-1; D: .
DNA: TGCGCCAGCAGCTCAGAACCGAAAGAGACCCAGTACTTC; CDR3: CASSSEPKETQYF; J: TRBJ2-5; size: .; V: TRBV5-1; D: .
DNA: TGTGCCAGCAGTTTACTGGTTTCACCCCTCCACTTT; CDR3: CASSLLVSPLHF; J: TRBJ1-6; size: .; V: TRBV28; D: .
DNA: TGTGCCTGGGGTAGCGGACAGAATCAGCCCCAGCATTTT; CDR3: CAWGSGQNQPQHF; J: TRBJ1-5; size: .; V: TRBV30; D: .
DNA: TGTGCCAGCAGCTTAGTAATGGATCACTATGGCTACACCTTC; CDR3: CASSLVMDHYGYTF; J: TRBJ1-2; size: .; V: TRBV7-9; D: .
DNA: TGTGCCAGCAGCGTAGTGACAGGGAAAGGGGGAGCTTTCTTT; CDR3: CASSVVTGKGGAFF; J: TRBJ1-1; size: .; V: TRBV9; D: TRBD1
DNA: TGTGCCAGCAGCTTAGGAAGTAAATATGGCTACACCTTC; CDR3: CASSLGSKYGYTF; J: TRBJ1-2; size: once; V: TRBV7-9; D: .
DNA: TGTGCCTGGAGTTCGCGGGGGGCCTACACCTTC; CDR3: CAWSSRGAYTF; J: TRBJ1-2; size: .; V: TRBV30; D: .
DNA: TGTGCCAGCAGCCCTATAGGGACGGTGACTTCCAATGAGCAGTTCTTC; CDR3: CASSPIGTVTSNEQFF; J: TRBJ2-1; size: once; V: TRBV7-2; D: .
DNA: TGTGCCAGCAGCTCAAGGAACGGCGACACTGAAGCTTTCTTT; CDR3: CASSSRNGDTEAFF; J: TRBJ1-1; size: .; V: TRBV5-4; D: .
DNA: TGTGCCAGCTCACAAGCGGGACTGCCGAATGAAAAACTGTTTTTT; CDR3: CASSQAGLPNEKLFF; J: TRBJ1-4; size: .; V: TRBV18; D: .
DNA: TGTGCCAGTAGTGACGGGCGGGGGGGTGAAAAACTGTTTTTT; CDR3: CASSDGRGGEKLFF; J: TRBJ1-4; size: .; V: TRBV19; D: .
DNA: TGTGCCACCAGTGATAGGGGACAGGGGAATCAGCCCCAGCATTTT; CDR3: CATSDRGQGNQPQHF; J: TRBJ1-5; size: .; V: TRBV24-1; D: TRBD1
DNA: TGTGCCAGCAGTGACCCGAGACAGAAGTATGGCTACACCTTC; CDR3: CASSDPRQKYGYTF; J: TRBJ1-2; size: .; V: TRBV6-4; D: .
DNA: TGCGCCAGCAGCTTGGGGGGCAGTAATGGCTACACCTTC; CDR3: CASSLGGSNGYTF; J: TRBJ1-2; size: .; V: TRBV5-1; D: .
DNA: TGCGCCAGCAGCCCCACCCGGGTAAGCCTCACAGATACGCAGTATTTT; CDR3: CASSPTRVSLTDTQYF; J: TRBJ2-3; size: .; V: TRBV4-3; D: .
DNA: TGTGCCAGTAGTACAGGGCTCGGCTACGAGCAGTACTTC; CDR3: CASSTGLGYEQYF; J: TRBJ2-7; size: .; V: TRBV19; D: .
DNA: TGTGCCAGCAGCCTACGGGGGGGCCGCCAAGAGACCCAGTACTTC; CDR3: CASSLRGGRQETQYF; J: TRBJ2-5; size: .; V: TRBV3-1/TRBV3-2; D: TRBD2
DNA: TGTGCCAGCAGCTTGGGCGGGGCATCCTACAATGAGCAGTTCTTC; CDR3: CASSLGGASYNEQFF; J: TRBJ2-1; size: .; V: TRBV7-3; D: .
DNA: TGTGCCAGCAGCTTAGACCTAGGGGTGAGCAAAAACATTCAGTACTTC; CDR3: CASSLDLGVSKNIQYF; J: TRBJ2-4; size: .; V: TRBV7-2; D: .
DNA: TGTGCCTGGAGTAAGGGGGGCGATCAGCCCCAGCATTTT; CDR3: CAWSKGGDQPQHF; J: TRBJ1-5; size: .; V: TRBV30; D: .
DNA: TGTGCCGCAGGACAATATGAAGCTTTCTTT; CDR3: CAAGQYEAFF; J: TRBJ1-1; size: .; V: TRBV6-5; D: .
DNA: TGTGCCAGCAGCCCCTCGTTGAATGAGCAGTTCTTC; CDR3: CASSPSLNEQFF; J: TRBJ2-1; size: .; V: TRBV14; D: .
DNA: TGTGCCAGCTCTGCCCAGGGACACAGCTCCTACGAGCAGTACTTC; CDR3: CASSAQGHSSYEQYF; J: TRBJ2-7; size: .; V: TRBV18; D: .
DNA: TGTGCCAGTAGTATAGTAAAGGGGTATCCTCAGCCCCAGCATTTT; CDR3: CASSIVKGYPQPQHF; J: TRBJ1-5; size: .; V: TRBV19; D: .
DNA: TGTGCCTGGACGAAAACGGGACAGGGGACTCGGCCCCAGCATTTT; CDR3: CAWTKTGQGTRPQHF; J: TRBJ1-5; size: few; V: TRBV30; D: TRBD1
DNA: TGTGCCAGCAGCTTGGCGACCGGGGGGGTGAAAGAGACCCAGTACTTC; CDR3: CASSLATGGVKETQYF; J: TRBJ2-5; size: .; V: TRBV5-4; D: TRBD2
DNA: TGTGCCAGCAGCTTGGTGCACTATGGCTACACCTTC; CDR3: CASSLVHYGYTF; J: TRBJ1-2; size: .; V: TRBV5-6; D: .
DNA: TGCAGCGTACACCGGTGGTACACTGAAGCTTTCTTT; CDR3: CSVHRWYTEAFF; J: TRBJ1-1; size: .; V: TRBV29-1; D: .
DNA: TGTGCCAGCAGTGAATTTGGCGAGGGGGTTGGCCAAAGGGCTTTCTTT; CDR3: CASSEFGEGVGQRAFF; J: TRBJ1-1; size: .; V: TRBV25-1; D: .
DNA: TGTGCCAGCAGCTTGTTCGTAATAGGGGGGTCTGAAGCTTTCTTT; CDR3: CASSLFVIGGSEAFF; J: TRBJ1-1; size: .; V: TRBV5-6; D: .
DNA: TGTGCCATCAGTGAGACGATGAACACTGAAGCTTTCTTT; CDR3: CAISETMNTEAFF; J: TRBJ1-1; size: .; V: TRBV10-3; D: .
DNA: TGTGCCAGCAGCCCACTAGCGGGGGTATCGGATACGCAGTATTTT; CDR3: CASSPLAGVSDTQYF; J: TRBJ2-3; size: .; V: TRBV13; D: TRBD2
DNA: TGCGCCAGCAGCTGGGGTGCGGGTACCAAAAACATTCAGTACTTC; CDR3: CASSWGAGTKNIQYF; J: TRBJ2-4; size: .; V: TRBV5-1; D: .
DNA: TGCGCCAGCAGCCATTCCTTAGGGACAGGGGGCAATGAGCAGTTCTTC; CDR3: CASSHSLGTGGNEQFF; J: TRBJ2-1; size: once; V: TRBV4-3; D: TRBD1
DNA: TGTGCCAGCGTGCAGGATATTGGAAACACCATATATTTT; CDR3: CASVQDIGNTIYF; J: TRBJ1-3; size: .; V: TRBV12-3/TRBV12-4; D: .
DNA: TGTGCCAGCAGGCACGCATTAGCAGGCTATGGCTACACCTTC; CDR3: CASRHALAGYGYTF; J: TRBJ1-2; size: .; V: TRBV28; D: .